This is a list of T cell receptor beta chains from one sample in a study of blood T cells in healthy people across ages. TCRdb passed the 5' RACE reads through MiXCR, listing each CDR3 protein once. The table lists about 1.1 million distinct CDR3 sequences, 35% to 40% of them singletons, with about an eighth in the top ten. Sequencing was done on a sample of blood. These receptors all stem from a man between 18 and 35 years old in good health. Both conserved end residues are part of each CDR3. The order of the fields is V gene, J gene, D gene, CDR3 length, CDR3 protein. D genes are given only for firm matches.

TRBV9,TRBJ2-3,.,16,CASSGDGVQASDTQYF
TRBV6-5,TRBJ2-1,.,16,CASRRGGRRIYNEQFF
TRBV20-1,TRBJ1-5,.,16,CSARNRVGGTHQPQHF
TRBV20-1,TRBJ1-3,TRBD1,14,CSANWGQEGNTIYF
TRBV4-1,TRBJ1-5,.,17,CASSQETAGRRNQPQHF
TRBV19,TRBJ2-2,.,12,CASSYHTGELFF
TRBV3-1,TRBJ2-4,TRBD1,15,CASSLDRGGKNIQYF
TRBV6-2/TRBV6-3,TRBJ2-4,.,16,CASSYRDGEGQNIQYF
TRBV5-1,TRBJ1-2,.,15,CASSLWQGSGYGYTF
TRBV6-2/TRBV6-3,TRBJ2-6,.,14,CASSSNSGANVLTF
TRBV27,TRBJ1-6,TRBD1,16,CASSPPPGQMNSPLHF
TRBV10-3,TRBJ2-7,TRBD2,15,CAISETSGGTYEQYF
TRBV27,TRBJ1-2,.,16,CAGSRIRTDLFYGYTF
TRBV29-1,TRBJ2-1,.,13,CSVDIGSYNEQFF
TRBV5-5,TRBJ2-3,TRBD2,18,CASSLGPSLAGVTDTQYF
TRBV12-3/TRBV12-4,TRBJ1-5,.,15,CASSLRGRDGQPQHF
TRBV5-4,TRBJ1-1,TRBD1,14,CASSLLDRGTEAFF
TRBV28,TRBJ1-4,.,13,CATQGSSIEKLFF
TRBV6-1,TRBJ1-5,.,13,CASSDAVNQPQHF
TRBV20-1,TRBJ2-5,.,15,CSARALDGKRNEQYF
TRBV20-1,TRBJ1-2,.,14,CSASVRETLGGYTF
TRBV5-1,TRBJ2-1,TRBD1,14,CASAGTGAYNEQFF
TRBV20-1,TRBJ2-2,.,15,CSASWRGQNTGELFF
TRBV5-1,TRBJ2-1,.,15,CASSFQTGTGFAQFF